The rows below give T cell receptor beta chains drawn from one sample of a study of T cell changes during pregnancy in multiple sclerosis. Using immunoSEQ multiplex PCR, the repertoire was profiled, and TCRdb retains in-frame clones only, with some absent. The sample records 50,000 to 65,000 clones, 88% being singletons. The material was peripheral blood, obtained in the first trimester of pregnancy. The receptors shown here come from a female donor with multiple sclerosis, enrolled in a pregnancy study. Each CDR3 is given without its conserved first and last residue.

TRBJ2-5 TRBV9 ASSPGQGQETQY
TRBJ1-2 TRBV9 ASSPRVGQGYGYT
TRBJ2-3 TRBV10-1 ASSLEFGGTTDTQY
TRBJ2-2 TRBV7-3 ASSLGITGPGTGELF
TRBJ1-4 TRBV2 ASTLAGVTNEKLF
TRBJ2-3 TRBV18 ASSERGDTQY
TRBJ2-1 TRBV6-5 ASRPYSSYNEQF
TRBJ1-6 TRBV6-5 ASRLTLNSPLH
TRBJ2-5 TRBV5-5 ASSLGLARVGETQY
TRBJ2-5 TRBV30 AWSGSGQEIQY
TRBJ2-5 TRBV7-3 ASSSAGGQETQY
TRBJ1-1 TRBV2 ASRDTMNTEAF
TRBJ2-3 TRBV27 ASSFYLDTQY
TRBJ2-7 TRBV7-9 ASRGEGSYEQY
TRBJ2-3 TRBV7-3 ASSTSVYTDTQY
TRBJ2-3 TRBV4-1 ASSLRPGTSGTDTQY
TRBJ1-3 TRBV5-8 ASSLRGLLGNTIY